Listed below are T cell receptor beta chains from one sample, sequenced in a study of cytomegalovirus exposure and HLA in healthy donors. Sequenced by immunoSEQ multiplex PCR; TCRdb stores in-frame clones only, minus some. The profile shows 80,000 to 90,000 clones, roughly 80% of them singletons. The source material was PBMCs. The receptors shown here come from a man aged 40-55 years in good health and CMV-seronegative. CDR3s include the opening cysteine and the closing phenylalanine or tryptophan. D genes are given only for firm matches. Only part of the rows carry a size: once, few, many, or a class if the clone is expanded.

j_call: TRBJ2-3
d_call: -
v_call: TRBV27
clone_size: -
cdr3_aa: CASSLLVSGADTQYF
cdr3_nt: TGTGCCAGCAGTTTATTGGTATCGGGGGCAGATACGCAGTATTTT

j_call: TRBJ1-4
d_call: -
v_call: TRBV6-5
clone_size: -
cdr3_aa: CASRRTDYNEKLFF
cdr3_nt: TGTGCCAGCAGACGGACAGATTATAATGAAAAACTGTTTTTT

j_call: TRBJ1-5
d_call: TRBD1
v_call: TRBV19
clone_size: -
cdr3_aa: CASSGTATQPQHF
cdr3_nt: TGTGCCAGTAGCGGGACAGCTACTCAGCCCCAGCATTTT

j_call: TRBJ1-4
d_call: TRBD1
v_call: TRBV6-5
clone_size: few
cdr3_aa: CASRQTGGVSEKLFF
cdr3_nt: TGTGCCAGCAGGCAAACAGGGGGTGTGAGTGAAAAACTGTTTTTT

j_call: TRBJ1-3
d_call: TRBD1
v_call: TRBV29-1
clone_size: -
cdr3_aa: CSVEDLRQGGNTIYF
cdr3_nt: TGCAGCGTTGAAGATCTGCGACAGGGTGGAAACACCATATATTTT

j_call: TRBJ1-4
d_call: -
v_call: TRBV15
clone_size: -
cdr3_aa: CVTSRDGGVGLHEKLFF
cdr3_nt: TGTGTCACCAGCAGAGATGGGGGGGTGGGCCTTCATGAAAAACTGTTTTTT

j_call: TRBJ2-5
d_call: TRBD2
v_call: TRBV30
clone_size: -
cdr3_aa: CAWSGGRASGGETQYF
cdr3_nt: TGTGCCTGGAGTGGGGGCAGGGCTAGCGGGGGGGAGACCCAGTACTTC

j_call: TRBJ2-2
d_call: -
v_call: TRBV9
clone_size: once
cdr3_aa: CASSLGPVGTGELFF
cdr3_nt: TGTGCCAGCAGCTTGGGCCCCGTTGGCACCGGGGAGCTGTTTTTT

j_call: TRBJ1-1
d_call: -
v_call: TRBV6-5
clone_size: -
cdr3_aa: CASTPAGRGTEAFF
cdr3_nt: TGTGCCAGCACTCCCGCGGGTAGAGGGACTGAAGCTTTCTTT

j_call: TRBJ2-7
d_call: -
v_call: TRBV14
clone_size: -
cdr3_aa: CASSQDYGRGYEQYF
cdr3_nt: TGTGCCAGCAGCCAAGATTACGGGAGAGGGTACGAGCAGTACTTC

j_call: TRBJ1-6
d_call: -
v_call: TRBV13
clone_size: -
cdr3_aa: CASGSGTVSSYNSPLHF
cdr3_nt: TGTGCCAGTGGGAGCGGGACTGTCAGCTCCTATAATTCACCCCTCCACTTT

j_call: TRBJ2-7
d_call: -
v_call: TRBV6-6
clone_size: few
cdr3_aa: CASSYSHANGYF
cdr3_nt: TGTGCCAGCAGTTATAGTCACGCCAACGGGTACTTC

j_call: TRBJ2-2
d_call: -
v_call: TRBV19
clone_size: -
cdr3_aa: CASRFSPSPNTGELFF
cdr3_nt: TGTGCCAGTAGGTTTTCTCCCTCCCCGAACACCGGGGAGCTGTTTTTT

j_call: TRBJ1-4
d_call: -
v_call: TRBV27
clone_size: once
cdr3_aa: CASSLMQGWDEKLFF
cdr3_nt: TGTGCCAGCAGTTTAATGCAGGGGTGGGATGAAAAACTGTTTTTT

j_call: TRBJ1-1
d_call: -
v_call: TRBV10-3
clone_size: -
cdr3_aa: CAISETGLNTEAFF
cdr3_nt: TGTGCCATCAGTGAGACAGGGTTGAACACTGAAGCTTTCTTT

j_call: TRBJ2-5
d_call: -
v_call: TRBV5-6
clone_size: -
cdr3_aa: CASSFAGGETQYF
cdr3_nt: TGTGCCAGCAGCTTTGCTGGGGGGGAGACCCAGTACTTC

j_call: TRBJ1-2
d_call: -
v_call: TRBV28
clone_size: -
cdr3_aa: CASSPSTGYGYTF
cdr3_nt: TGTGCCAGCAGTCCCTCGACTGGCTATGGCTACACCTTC

j_call: TRBJ2-2
d_call: -
v_call: TRBV30
clone_size: -
cdr3_aa: CAWSATPTGARTGELFF
cdr3_nt: TGTGCCTGGAGTGCTACCCCGACAGGAGCCCGCACCGGGGAGCTGTTTTTT

j_call: TRBJ2-5
d_call: TRBD1
v_call: TRBV5-1
clone_size: -
cdr3_aa: CASRDKGQEQETQYF
cdr3_nt: TGCGCCAGCAGAGACAAAGGACAGGAGCAAGAGACCCAGTACTTC

j_call: TRBJ1-2
d_call: TRBD1
v_call: TRBV5-1
clone_size: few
cdr3_aa: CASSLGTGEWVGYTF
cdr3_nt: TGCGCCAGCAGCCTGGGAACAGGGGAATGGGTCGGCTACACCTTC

j_call: TRBJ1-2
d_call: TRBD1
v_call: TRBV4-2
clone_size: -
cdr3_aa: CASSRDRVITDGYTF
cdr3_nt: TGTGCCAGCAGTCGGGACAGGGTAATTACCGATGGCTACACCTTC

j_call: TRBJ2-2
d_call: -
v_call: TRBV19
clone_size: -
cdr3_aa: CASRRDGSDTGELFF
cdr3_nt: TGTGCCAGTAGACGGGATGGGTCTGACACCGGGGAGCTGTTTTTT

j_call: TRBJ2-7
d_call: -
v_call: TRBV6-5
clone_size: -
cdr3_aa: CASSYGGHYEQYF
cdr3_nt: TGTGCCAGCAGTTACGGGGGACACTACGAGCAGTACTTC

j_call: TRBJ2-4
d_call: TRBD2
v_call: TRBV18
clone_size: once
cdr3_aa: CASSPKGLAGVLAKNIQYF
cdr3_nt: TGTGCCAGCTCACCAAAGGGACTAGCGGGTGTACTAGCCAAAAACATTCAGTACTTC

j_call: TRBJ1-4
d_call: TRBD1
v_call: TRBV6-5
clone_size: -
cdr3_aa: CASSYRGRFEKLFF
cdr3_nt: TGTGCCAGCAGTTACAGGGGGCGGTTTGAAAAACTGTTTTTT

j_call: TRBJ1-5
d_call: TRBD1
v_call: TRBV28
clone_size: -
cdr3_aa: CASSPQGAQPQHF
cdr3_nt: TGTGCCAGCAGTCCCCAGGGGGCCCAGCCCCAGCATTTT

j_call: TRBJ1-6
d_call: TRBD1
v_call: TRBV28
clone_size: -
cdr3_aa: CASRPTGGFFNVGSPLHF
cdr3_nt: TGTGCCAGCAGGCCTACAGGGGGCTTCTTCAATGTCGGTTCACCCCTCCACTTT

j_call: TRBJ2-7
d_call: TRBD1
v_call: TRBV4-1
clone_size: -
cdr3_aa: CASSQEGQGTYEQYF
cdr3_nt: TGCGCCAGCAGCCAAGAGGGACAGGGGACCTACGAGCAGTACTTC

j_call: TRBJ1-1
d_call: -
v_call: TRBV5-1
clone_size: -
cdr3_aa: CASSPLQVRGSEAFF
cdr3_nt: TGCGCCAGCAGCCCGCTACAGGTCCGAGGCTCTGAAGCTTTCTTT

j_call: TRBJ1-2
d_call: -
v_call: TRBV6-5
clone_size: -
cdr3_aa: CASSLRGGGYTF
cdr3_nt: TGTGCCAGCAGCCTCAGGGGCGGGGGCTACACCTTC

j_call: TRBJ2-6
d_call: -
v_call: TRBV14
clone_size: -
cdr3_aa: CASSRGFSGANVLTF
cdr3_nt: TGTGCCAGCAGCCGAGGTTTCTCTGGGGCCAACGTCCTGACTTTC

j_call: TRBJ2-2
d_call: -
v_call: TRBV30
clone_size: -
cdr3_aa: CAWSVAYRGGELFF
cdr3_nt: TGTGCCTGGAGTGTAGCCTATAGGGGCGGGGAGCTGTTTTTT

j_call: TRBJ1-1
d_call: TRBD1
v_call: TRBV27
clone_size: -
cdr3_aa: CASGTGRWKTEAFF
cdr3_nt: TGTGCCAGCGGGACAGGGAGATGGAAGACTGAAGCTTTCTTT

j_call: TRBJ1-2
d_call: TRBD1
v_call: TRBV10-3
clone_size: -
cdr3_aa: CAISAGQESGYTF
cdr3_nt: TGTGCCATCAGTGCAGGACAGGAAAGTGGCTACACCTTC

j_call: TRBJ1-6
d_call: TRBD1
v_call: TRBV5-1
clone_size: -
cdr3_aa: CASSGLGQENSPLHF
cdr3_nt: TGCGCCAGCAGCGGCCTTGGACAGGAGAATTCACCCCTCCACTTT

j_call: TRBJ2-1
d_call: -
v_call: TRBV6-5
clone_size: -
cdr3_aa: CASSYSFGGADEQFF
cdr3_nt: TGTGCCAGCAGTTACTCATTCGGAGGGGCCGATGAGCAGTTCTTC

j_call: TRBJ2-1
d_call: TRBD2
v_call: TRBV30
clone_size: -
cdr3_aa: CAWSGVGGSFDNEQFF
cdr3_nt: TGTGCCTGGAGTGGGGTCGGGGGGAGTTTCGACAATGAGCAGTTCTTC

j_call: TRBJ1-5
d_call: -
v_call: TRBV28
clone_size: -
cdr3_aa: CASSFGQRVSNQPQHF
cdr3_nt: TGTGCCAGCAGTTTTGGGCAGAGAGTTAGCAATCAGCCCCAGCATTTT

j_call: TRBJ2-1
d_call: TRBD2
v_call: TRBV7-6
clone_size: few
cdr3_aa: CASSRSTSGGAPNEQFF
cdr3_nt: TGTGCCAGCAGCAGATCGACTAGCGGGGGGGCCCCAAATGAGCAGTTCTTC

j_call: TRBJ2-5
d_call: -
v_call: TRBV7-9
clone_size: -
cdr3_aa: CASSLPGQSETQYF
cdr3_nt: TGTGCCAGCAGCCTCCCCGGACAGTCCGAGACCCAGTACTTC

j_call: TRBJ1-4
d_call: -
v_call: TRBV5-6
clone_size: -
cdr3_aa: CASSLDGRGRSNEKLFF
cdr3_nt: TGTGCCAGCAGCTTGGACGGCAGGGGAAGGTCGAATGAAAAACTGTTTTTT

j_call: TRBJ1-2
d_call: -
v_call: TRBV6-1
clone_size: -
cdr3_aa: CASSAQRGNGYTF
cdr3_nt: TGTGCCAGCAGTGCCCAAAGGGGTAATGGCTACACCTTC

j_call: TRBJ1-1
d_call: -
v_call: TRBV20-1
clone_size: -
cdr3_aa: CSARDSVSAFF
cdr3_nt: TGCAGTGCTAGAGACTCCGTTTCGGCTTTCTTT

j_call: TRBJ1-5
d_call: TRBD1
v_call: TRBV2
clone_size: -
cdr3_aa: CASSKQGQGQPQHF
cdr3_nt: TGTGCCAGCAGCAAACAGGGGCAAGGTCAGCCCCAGCATTTT

j_call: TRBJ2-2
d_call: TRBD1
v_call: TRBV7-3
clone_size: -
cdr3_aa: CASSFGTGTGELFF
cdr3_nt: TGTGCCAGCAGCTTTGGGACAGGCACCGGGGAGCTGTTTTTT

j_call: TRBJ1-6
d_call: TRBD1
v_call: TRBV5-6
clone_size: -
cdr3_aa: CASSPNRGGGYNSPLHF
cdr3_nt: TGTGCCAGCAGCCCAAACAGGGGCGGGGGGTATAATTCACCCCTCCACTTT